These 28 T cell receptor beta chains were all obtained from the same sample, sequenced in a study of robustness of blood B and T cell sequencing. TCR beta repertoires were quantified from mRNA rather than genomic DNA. The cDNA carried a universal priming site added by a 5' template-switch oligo. Every cDNA molecule received a random 12-nucleotide UMI from the template-switch oligo. TCRdb re-derived calls from the PCR reads in MiXCR, one entry per CDR3 protein. The table records roughly 1,000 distinct CDR3 sequences, 65% to 70% of them present only once. The sample taken for sequencing was peripheral blood. The receptors were gathered from a human donor in good health.

The gene calls are TRBV5-1 and TRBJ2-7; D is uncertain. The V end was cut by 1 base, the J end by 2 bases, with 4 bases between. CDR1 is SGHRS and CDR2 is YFSETQ in the germline V gene. This CDR3 is 12 amino acids long. CDR3 DNA sequence: TGCGCCAGCAGCTTGAACGCCTACGAGCAGTACTTC. It translates to CASSLNAYEQYF.

The genes are TRBV30 and TRBJ1-2; D is possibly TRBD1 (5 bases). Germline loops: CDR1 GTSNPN, CDR2 SVGIG (reference sequence). The CDR3 consists of 13 residues. Trimming pared 4 bases from V and 4 bases from J, leaving 13 bases between. The CDR3 DNA follows: TGTGCCTGGAACTCTCTCAGGGCCTATGGCTACACCTTC. It codes for CAWNSLRAYGYTF.

The CDR3 DNA reads TGTGCCTGGAGGTTTGGGGGGACGGTGAGCTCTGGAAACACCATATATTTT. Amino acid sequence: CAWRFGGTVSSGNTIYF. V usage is TRBV30 and J usage is TRBJ1-3, with D possibly TRBD1 on 5 matching bases. CDR3 length: 17 residues. Deletions cut 3 bases from V and 0 bases from J, with 18 bases between. From germline, CDR1 is GTSNPN and CDR2 SVGIG (reference sequence).

The chain carries TRBV20-1 and TRBJ2-3; 9 bases are a match to TRBD2. This CDR3 is 15 amino acids long. V shed 6 bases, J shed 6 bases, and the junction held 13 bases outside the gene matches. Germline V gives CDR1 DFQATT, CDR2 SNEGSKA (reference sequence). The CDR3, as DNA: TGCAGTGCAAGGGAGCAGCGGGGGGCAGGGGATACGCAGTATTTT. This encodes CSAREQRGAGDTQYF.

The chain couples TRBV4-2 to TRBJ2-1; no clear D gene. The germline gives CDR1 LGHNA, CDR2 YNFKEQ. CDR3 length: 15 amino acids. V lost 0 bases and J lost 10, with 16 bases in between. The CDR3 DNA reads TGTGCCAGCAGCCAAGATAAAGGTGTATCACGGGAGCAGTTCTTC. Protein sequence: CASSQDKGVSREQFF.

The rearrangement links TRBV5-1 to TRBJ2-3; D is unresolved. V was cut by 5 bases and J by 0 bases, with 13 bases left in between. CDR1 SGHRS and CDR2 YFSETQ come from the germline V gene. The CDR3 contains 15 residues. As DNA, the CDR3 is TGCGCCAGCAGGGCTATTGGCTGGAGCACAGATACGCAGTATTTT. Protein product: CASRAIGWSTDTQYF.

The rearrangement uses TRBV29-1 and TRBJ2-3, with D perhaps being TRBD1 or TRBD2 (7 bases each). This CDR3 has 14 residues. Per germline, CDR1 SQVTM and CDR2 ANQGSEA. Trimming shortened V by 7 bases and J by 3 bases, and 17 bases separated the two germline ends. CDR3 sequence: CSGTGAGVTDTQYF. The CDR3 region has the DNA TGCAGCGGCACAGGGGCGGGGGTAACAGATACGCAGTATTTT.

This clonotype has more than one count but fewer than ten. This rearrangement joins TRBV12-3 or TRBV12-4 to TRBJ1-1; D gene ambiguous. Trimming took 3 bases from V and 1 from J, leaving 6 bases between them. This CDR3 region has 13 residues. The CDR3 coding sequence is TGTGCCAGCAGTTTTTCAGGGAACACTGAAGCTTTCTTT. Translated, it gives CASSFSGNTEAFF.

V usage is TRBV24-1 and J usage is TRBJ1-2; 9 nucleotides match TRBD1. Germline trimming cut 4 bases from V and 1 base from J; bases unmatched to any gene: 3. This CDR3 has 15 amino acids. Germline lookup yields CDR1 KGHDR and CDR2 SFDVKD. This CDR3 is CATSEGTGLNYGYTF. CDR3 sequence (DNA): TGTGCCACCAGTGAAGGGACAGGGCTTAACTATGGCTACACCTTC.

The genes are TRBV5-5 and TRBJ2-7, with D possibly being TRBD1 (6 bases). V was cut by 3 bases and J by 0 bases, with 16 bases left in between. The CDR3 is 16 residues long. Per germline, CDR1 SGHKS and CDR2 YYEKEE (reference sequence). For the CDR3, the DNA is TGTGCCAGCAGCTCCAGAACCGGGACATCCTCCTACGAGCAGTACTTC. Amino acids: CASSSRTGTSSYEQYF.

The chain links TRBV6-5 to TRBJ2-1; no firm D call. CDR1 and CDR2 from the germline V gene are MNHEY and SVGAGI. V was shortened by 0 bases and J by 9 bases, with 12 bases between the two germline ends. The CDR3 has 14 residues. Here the CDR3 DNA reads TGTGCCAGCAGTTACTCGATTACAGCGCTTGAGCAGTTCTTC. Translated: CASSYSITALEQFF.

This chain connects TRBV7-6 to TRBJ2-1; D unresolved. This CDR3 has 13 amino acids. V was shortened by 5 bases and J by 7 bases, with 12 bases between the two germline ends. CDR1 is SGHVS and CDR2 is FNYEAQ in the germline V gene. As DNA, the CDR3 is TGTGCCAGCAGCGCTTTCTTAGGGAATGAGCAGTTCTTC. Translated: CASSAFLGNEQFF.

The CDR3 spells CASSLDAGYEQYF. The CDR3 DNA reads as TGTGCCAGCAGCTTAGATGCAGGCTACGAGCAGTACTTC. The chain is built from TRBV7-7 and TRBJ2-7, with D uncertain. The V end was cut by 1 base, the J end by 3 bases, with 7 bases between. This CDR3 is 13 amino acids long. Germline-derived CDR1 and CDR2 are SSHAT and FNYEAQ (reference sequence).

The gene calls are TRBV6-5 and TRBJ2-7; tentatively, D is TRBD2 (6 bases). V was clipped by 0 bases and J by 3 bases, with 6 bases between them. In germline, CDR1 is MNHEY, CDR2 SVGAGI. CDR3 length: 13 amino acids. CDR3 coding DNA: TGTGCCAGCAGTTACTCGGAGGGCTACGAGCAGTACTTC. It encodes CASSYSEGYEQYF.

This sequence joins TRBV7-9 and TRBJ2-5, with D unclear. The CDR3 length is 14 residues. Trimming took 5 bases from V and 1 from J, leaving 11 bases between them. The germline gives CDR1 SEHNR, CDR2 FQNEAQ (reference sequence). The CDR3 here is CASSLWHSQETQYF. CDR3 coding DNA: TGTGCCAGCAGCCTGTGGCACAGCCAAGAGACCCAGTACTTC.

The chain uses TRBV4-2 and TRBJ1-1; 7 bases align to TRBD1. V was pared by 2 bases and J by 0 bases, with 9 bases of the junction left unmatched. Germline V gives CDR1 LGHNA, CDR2 YNFKEQ. CDR3 length: 17 residues. The CDR3 spells CASSQSHDRAVNTEAFF. The CDR3 DNA follows: TGTGCCAGCAGCCAATCTCATGACAGGGCTGTGAACACTGAAGCTTTCTTT.

CDR3 sequence reads: CASSINRNLGSPLHF. Written as DNA, the CDR3 is TGTGCCAGTAGTATAAATCGAAACCTTGGCTCACCCCTCCACTTT. V usage is TRBV19 and J usage is TRBJ1-6; the D is unclear. The CDR3 is made up of 15 amino acids. V was shortened by 2 bases and J by 10 bases, with 15 bases between the two germline ends. Germline CDR1 and CDR2: LNHDA and SQIVND (reference sequence).

The rearrangement joins TRBV6-4 to TRBJ2-5, with D uncertain. CDR3 length: 11 amino acids. Germline V CDR1 and CDR2: MRHNA, SNTAGT. Trimming left V 6 bases short and J 4 bases short, with 6 bases between. In nucleotides, the CDR3 is TGTGCCAGCAGCACTCGAGAGACCCAGTACTTC. Translating gives CASSTRETQYF.

This clonotype showed up just once. The gene calls are TRBV2 and TRBJ1-5, with D unresolved. Germline loops: CDR1 SNHLY, CDR2 FYNNEI. Trimming removed 9 bases at V and 0 bases at J, with 9 bases between. This CDR3 spans 13 amino acids. CDR3 loop: CASTAGSNQPQHF. The CDR3, as DNA: TGTGCCAGTACCGCCGGTAGCAATCAGCCCCAGCATTTT.

The chain couples TRBV10-3 to TRBJ2-7; D may match TRBD1 or TRBD2 (6 bases each). This CDR3 contains 13 residues. CDR1 ENHRY and CDR2 SYGVKD come from the germline V gene. The V end was cut by 5 bases, the J end by 7 bases, with 15 bases between. The DNA for the CDR3 is TGTGCCATCAGTTTAGGGGGGAACCCTGAGCAGTACTTC. Protein: CAISLGGNPEQYF.

This clonotype was seen a handful of times. The rearrangement links TRBV9 to TRBJ2-2, with 8 bases fitting TRBD1. Germline lookup yields CDR1 SGDLS and CDR2 YYNGEE. The CDR3 covers 14 residues. Trimming removed 2 bases from V and 6 bases from J; junction bases left unmatched: 3. CDR3 protein: CASSVGTGAGELFF. CDR3 bases: TGTGCCAGCAGCGTTGGGACAGGAGCCGGGGAGCTGTTTTTT.

This clonotype is a singleton in its sample. The rearrangement joins TRBV10-3 to TRBJ1-5; the D gene is possibly TRBD1 (5 bases). Trimming left V 6 bases short and J 2 bases short, with 8 bases between. The CDR3 is made up of 13 amino acids. Germline V gives CDR1 ENHRY, CDR2 SYGVKD. This CDR3 reads CAIRGDGNQPQHF. CDR3 bases: TGTGCCATCAGGGGGGACGGCAATCAGCCCCAGCATTTT.

J is TRBJ2-2 and V is TRBV6-5; TRBD1 might be the D (6 bases). CDR3 length: 17 amino acids. Germline lookup yields CDR1 MNHEY and CDR2 SVGAGI. V lost 4 bases, J lost 3 bases, and 18 bases lay in between. Written as DNA, the CDR3 is TGTGCCAGCAGTTCCAGGCAGGGGAGCTTCTACACCGGGGAGCTGTTTTTT. It yields the protein CASSSRQGSFYTGELFF.

V is TRBV20-1 and J is TRBJ2-3; D possibly corresponds to TRBD2 (6 bases). V lost 0 bases, J lost 3 bases, and 10 bases lay in between. Germline V lookup: CDR1 DFQATT, CDR2 SNEGSKA (reference sequence). CDR3 length: 14 residues. CDR3 DNA sequence: TGCAGTGCTAGAGATGGGGGGAAGACAGATACGCAGTATTTT. Protein product: CSARDGGKTDTQYF.

This clonotype was recorded a few times. This chain connects TRBV12-5 to TRBJ2-3; 9 bases agree with TRBD1. The germline gives CDR1 LGHNT, CDR2 FRNRAP. CDR3 length: 14 residues. V shed 5 bases and J 3 bases; nucleotides not matched to a gene: 3. The CDR3 region is CASGVGQGTDTQYF. For the CDR3, the DNA is TGTGCTAGTGGTGTGGGACAGGGAACAGATACGCAGTATTTT.

V gene TRBV29-1 combines with J gene TRBJ2-5; no clear D gene. Germline CDR1 SQVTM, CDR2 ANQGSEA. CDR3 length equals 11 residues. Trimming took 0 bases from V and 8 from J, leaving 7 bases between them. The CDR3 spells CSVEDGQTQYF. The CDR3 DNA is TGCAGCGTTGAAGACGGCCAAACCCAGTACTTC.

The chain couples TRBV6-2 or TRBV6-3 to TRBJ2-2; 8 bases agree with TRBD1. V was pared by 0 bases and J by 5 bases, with 2 bases of the junction left unmatched. The germline V gene has CDR1 MNHEY and CDR2 SVGEGT. The CDR3 spans 15 residues. The CDR3 protein is CASSYSRQGTGELFF. The CDR3 nucleotides are TGTGCCAGCAGTTACTCCAGACAGGGGACCGGGGAGCTGTTTTTT.

The rearrangement uses TRBV7-9 and TRBJ1-6, with 7 bases lining up with TRBD1. Trimming at V came to 5 bases and at J to 7 bases, leaving 5 bases not matched to a gene. Germline-derived CDR1 and CDR2 are SEHNR and FQNEAQ (reference sequence). The length of the CDR3 is 14 residues. Written as DNA, the CDR3 is TGTGCCAGCAGCCAGACAGGGCAAAATTCACCCCTCCACTTT. This translates into CASSQTGQNSPLHF.